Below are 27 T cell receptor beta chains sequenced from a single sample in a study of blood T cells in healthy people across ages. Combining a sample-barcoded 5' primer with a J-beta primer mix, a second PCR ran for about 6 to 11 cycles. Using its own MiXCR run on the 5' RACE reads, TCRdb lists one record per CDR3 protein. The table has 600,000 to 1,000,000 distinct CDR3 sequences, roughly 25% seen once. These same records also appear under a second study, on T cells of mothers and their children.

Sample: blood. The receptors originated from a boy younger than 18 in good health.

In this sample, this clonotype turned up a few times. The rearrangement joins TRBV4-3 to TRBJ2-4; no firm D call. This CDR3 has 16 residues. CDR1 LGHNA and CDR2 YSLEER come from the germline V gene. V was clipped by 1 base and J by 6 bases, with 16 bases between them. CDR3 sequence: CASSQAHTGLLNIQYF. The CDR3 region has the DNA TGCGCCAGCAGCCAAGCCCACACGGGTTTGTTAAACATTCAGTACTTC.

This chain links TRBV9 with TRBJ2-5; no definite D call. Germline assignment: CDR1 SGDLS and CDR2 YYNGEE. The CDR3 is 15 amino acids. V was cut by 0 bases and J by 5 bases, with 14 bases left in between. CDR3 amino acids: CASSVGGQRGETQYF. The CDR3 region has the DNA TGTGCCAGCAGCGTAGGGGGTCAGCGTGGGGAGACCCAGTACTTC.

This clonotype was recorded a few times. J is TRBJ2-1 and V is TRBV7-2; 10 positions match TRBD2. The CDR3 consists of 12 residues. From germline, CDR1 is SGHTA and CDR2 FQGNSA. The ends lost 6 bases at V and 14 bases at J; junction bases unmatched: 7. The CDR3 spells CASSLSGRSEFF. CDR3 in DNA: TGTGCCAGCAGTCTTAGCGGGAGGTCGGAGTTCTTC.

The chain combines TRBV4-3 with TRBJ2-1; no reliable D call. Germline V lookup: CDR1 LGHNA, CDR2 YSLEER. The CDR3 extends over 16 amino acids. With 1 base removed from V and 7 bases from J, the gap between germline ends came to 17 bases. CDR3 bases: TGCGCCAGCAGCCAAGGAAGGGCCAGTGGCCTTAATGAGCAGTTCTTC. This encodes CASSQGRASGLNEQFF.

DNA of the CDR3: TGTGCCAGCAGCCCGACTAGCGCAGACTCCTACAATGAGCAGTTCTTC. Translating gives CASSPTSADSYNEQFF. V gene TRBV7-9 combines with J gene TRBJ2-1; 8 bases align to TRBD2. CDR1 SEHNR and CDR2 FQNEAQ come from the germline V gene (reference sequence). The V gene end was trimmed by 5 bases and the J gene end by 0 bases; junction bases not matched to a gene: 6. The CDR3 sequence is 16 residues long.

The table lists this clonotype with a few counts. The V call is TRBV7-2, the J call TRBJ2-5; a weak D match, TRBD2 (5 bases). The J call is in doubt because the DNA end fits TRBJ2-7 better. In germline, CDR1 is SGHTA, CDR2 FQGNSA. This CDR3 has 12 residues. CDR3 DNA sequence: TGTGCCAGCAGCTTAGCACTAGGCGAGCAGTACTTC. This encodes CASSLALGEQYF.

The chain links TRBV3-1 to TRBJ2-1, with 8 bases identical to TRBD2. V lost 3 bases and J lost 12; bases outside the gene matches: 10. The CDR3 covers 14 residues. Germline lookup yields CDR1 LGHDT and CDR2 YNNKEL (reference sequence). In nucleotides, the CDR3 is TGTGCCAGCAGCCACGCGAGCGGGGGTGGCGTGCAGTTCTTC. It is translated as CASSHASGGGVQFF.

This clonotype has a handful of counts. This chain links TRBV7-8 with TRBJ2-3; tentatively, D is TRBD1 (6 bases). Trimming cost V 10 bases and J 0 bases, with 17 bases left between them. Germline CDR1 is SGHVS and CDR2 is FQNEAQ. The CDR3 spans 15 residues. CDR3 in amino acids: CATGGGRSSTDTQYF. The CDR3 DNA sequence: TGTGCCACGGGTGGGGGCCGGTCTAGCACAGATACGCAGTATTTT.

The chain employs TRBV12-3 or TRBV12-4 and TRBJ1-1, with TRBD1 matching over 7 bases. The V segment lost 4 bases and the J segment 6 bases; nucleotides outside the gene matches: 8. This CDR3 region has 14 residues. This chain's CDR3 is CASSSFNRGAEAFF. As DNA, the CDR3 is TGTGCCAGCAGTTCTTTCAACAGGGGCGCTGAAGCTTTCTTT.

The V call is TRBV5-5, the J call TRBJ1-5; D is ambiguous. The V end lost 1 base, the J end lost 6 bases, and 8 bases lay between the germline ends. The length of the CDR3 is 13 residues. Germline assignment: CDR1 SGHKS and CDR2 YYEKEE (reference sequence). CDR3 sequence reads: CASSLLPGQPQHF. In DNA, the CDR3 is TGTGCCAGCAGCTTGTTACCGGGTCAGCCCCAGCATTTT.

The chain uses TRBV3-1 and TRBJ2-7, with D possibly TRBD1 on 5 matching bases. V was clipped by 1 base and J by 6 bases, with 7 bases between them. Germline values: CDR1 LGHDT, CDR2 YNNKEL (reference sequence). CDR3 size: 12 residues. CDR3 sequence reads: CASSQVTGEQYF. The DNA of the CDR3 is TGTGCCAGCAGCCAAGTCACAGGCGAGCAGTACTTC.

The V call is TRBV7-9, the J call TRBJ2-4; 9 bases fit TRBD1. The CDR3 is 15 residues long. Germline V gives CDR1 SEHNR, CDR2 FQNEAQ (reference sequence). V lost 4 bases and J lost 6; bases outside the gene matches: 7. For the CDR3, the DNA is TGTGCCAGCAGCTCGACAGGGGGGGCATCAAACATTCAGTACTTC. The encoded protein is CASSSTGGASNIQYF.

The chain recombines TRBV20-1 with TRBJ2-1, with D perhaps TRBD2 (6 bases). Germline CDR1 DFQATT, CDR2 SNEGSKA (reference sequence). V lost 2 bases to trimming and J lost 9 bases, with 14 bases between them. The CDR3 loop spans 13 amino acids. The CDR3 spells CSARLPTSLEQFF. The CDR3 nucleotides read TGCAGTGCTAGATTGCCGACTAGTCTTGAGCAGTTCTTC.

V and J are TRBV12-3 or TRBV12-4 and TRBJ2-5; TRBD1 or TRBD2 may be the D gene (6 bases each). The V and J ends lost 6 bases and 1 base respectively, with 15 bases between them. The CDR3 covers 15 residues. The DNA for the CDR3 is TGTGCCAGCAGCCCCGGGTGGGGGGCCCAAGAGACCCAGTACTTC. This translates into CASSPGWGAQETQYF.

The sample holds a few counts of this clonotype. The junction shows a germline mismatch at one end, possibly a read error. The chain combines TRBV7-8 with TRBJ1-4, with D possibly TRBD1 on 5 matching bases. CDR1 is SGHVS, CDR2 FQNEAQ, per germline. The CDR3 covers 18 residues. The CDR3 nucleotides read TGTGCCAGCAGCTTAGATCGCAGGGTAGGACTGATAGGTAGGGAGCTCGCCTTT. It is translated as CASSLDRRVGLIGRELAF.

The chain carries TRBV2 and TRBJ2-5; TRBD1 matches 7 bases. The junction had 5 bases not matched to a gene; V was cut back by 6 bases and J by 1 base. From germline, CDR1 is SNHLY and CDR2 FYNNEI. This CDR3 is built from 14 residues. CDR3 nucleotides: TGTGCCAGCAGCGAGACAGGGTTCCAAGAGACCCAGTACTTC. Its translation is CASSETGFQETQYF. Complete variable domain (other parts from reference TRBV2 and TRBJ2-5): EPEVTQTPSHQVTQMGQEVILRCVPISNHLYFYWYRQILGQKVEFLVSFYNNEISEKSEIFDDQFSVERPDGSNFTLKIRSTKLEDSAMYFCASSETGFQETQYFGPGTRLLVL.

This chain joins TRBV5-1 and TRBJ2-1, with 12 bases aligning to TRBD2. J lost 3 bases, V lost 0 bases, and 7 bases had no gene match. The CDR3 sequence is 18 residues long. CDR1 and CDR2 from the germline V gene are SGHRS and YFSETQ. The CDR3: CASSLAGTSGYVYNEQFF. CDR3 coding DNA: TGCGCCAGCAGCTTGGCCGGGACTAGCGGGTATGTCTACAATGAGCAGTTCTTC.

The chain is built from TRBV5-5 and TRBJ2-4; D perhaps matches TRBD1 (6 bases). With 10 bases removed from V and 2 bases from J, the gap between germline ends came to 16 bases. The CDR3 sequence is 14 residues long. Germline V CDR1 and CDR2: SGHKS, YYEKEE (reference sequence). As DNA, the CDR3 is TGTGCCGGCAACCTACAGGGAACCAAAAACATTCAGTACTTC. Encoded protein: CAGNLQGTKNIQYF.

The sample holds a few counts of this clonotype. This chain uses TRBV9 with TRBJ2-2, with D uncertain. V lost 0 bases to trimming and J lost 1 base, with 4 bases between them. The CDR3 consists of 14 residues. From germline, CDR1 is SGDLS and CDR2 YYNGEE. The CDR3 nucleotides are TGTGCCAGCAGCGTAGGTCAGAACACCGGGGAGCTGTTTTTT. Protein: CASSVGQNTGELFF.

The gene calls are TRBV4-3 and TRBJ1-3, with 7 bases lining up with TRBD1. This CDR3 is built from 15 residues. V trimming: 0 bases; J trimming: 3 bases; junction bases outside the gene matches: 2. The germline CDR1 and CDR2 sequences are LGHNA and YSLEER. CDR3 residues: CASSQERDSGNTIYF. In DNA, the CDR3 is TGCGCCAGCAGCCAAGAACGGGACAGTGGAAACACCATATATTTT.

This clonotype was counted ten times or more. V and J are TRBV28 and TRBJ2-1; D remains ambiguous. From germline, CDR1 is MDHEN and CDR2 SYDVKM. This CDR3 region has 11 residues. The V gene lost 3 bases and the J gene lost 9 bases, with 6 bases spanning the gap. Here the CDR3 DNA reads TGTGCCAGCAGTTTTAACGGTGAGCAGTTCTTC. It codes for CASSFNGEQFF.

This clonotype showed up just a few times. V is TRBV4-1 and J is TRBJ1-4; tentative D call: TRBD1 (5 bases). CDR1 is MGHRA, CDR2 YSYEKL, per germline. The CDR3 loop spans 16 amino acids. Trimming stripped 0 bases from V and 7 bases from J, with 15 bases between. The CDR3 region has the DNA TGCGCCAGCAGCCAAGATAGGGGCATTTCAGGTGAAAAACTGTTTTTT. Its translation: CASSQDRGISGEKLFF.

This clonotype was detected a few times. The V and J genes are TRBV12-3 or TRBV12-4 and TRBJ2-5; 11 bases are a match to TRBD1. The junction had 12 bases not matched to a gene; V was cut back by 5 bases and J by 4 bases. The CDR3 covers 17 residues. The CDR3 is CASSPRLGDRGGETQYF. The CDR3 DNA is TGTGCCAGCAGTCCCCGCCTCGGGGACAGGGGGGGAGAGACCCAGTACTTC.

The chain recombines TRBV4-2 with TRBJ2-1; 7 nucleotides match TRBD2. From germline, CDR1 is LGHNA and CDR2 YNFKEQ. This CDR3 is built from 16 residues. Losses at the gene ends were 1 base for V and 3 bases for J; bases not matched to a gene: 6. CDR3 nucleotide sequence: TGTGCCAGCAGCCAAGTTGCTAGCGGCAGCTACAATGAGCAGTTCTTC. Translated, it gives CASSQVASGSYNEQFF.

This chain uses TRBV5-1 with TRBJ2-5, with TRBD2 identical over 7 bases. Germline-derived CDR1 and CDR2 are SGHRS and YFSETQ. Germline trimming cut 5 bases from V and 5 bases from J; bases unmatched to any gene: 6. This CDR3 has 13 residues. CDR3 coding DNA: TGCGCCAGCAGGGCGGGAGTAGTGGAGACCCAGTACTTC. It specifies CASRAGVVETQYF.

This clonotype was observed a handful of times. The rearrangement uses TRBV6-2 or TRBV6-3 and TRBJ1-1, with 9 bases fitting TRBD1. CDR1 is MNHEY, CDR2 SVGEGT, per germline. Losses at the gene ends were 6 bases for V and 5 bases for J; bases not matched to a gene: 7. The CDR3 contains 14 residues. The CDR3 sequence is CASRRTGVGTEAFF. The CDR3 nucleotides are TGTGCCAGCAGACGGACAGGGGTGGGGACTGAAGCTTTCTTT.

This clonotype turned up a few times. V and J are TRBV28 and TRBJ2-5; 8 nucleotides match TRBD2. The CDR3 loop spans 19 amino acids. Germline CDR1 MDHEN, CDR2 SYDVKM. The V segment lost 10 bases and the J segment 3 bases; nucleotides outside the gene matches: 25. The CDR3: CAIEGTSVLGVKQEETQYF. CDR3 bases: TGTGCCATCGAGGGGACTAGTGTTTTGGGGGTGAAACAGGAAGAGACCCAGTACTTC.